This T cell receptor beta chain was documented in a study of T cells after yellow fever vaccination. Study in general: Preparation of fractions with low cell numbers was performed using SMART-Seq v4 Ultra Low Input.

Template switching with 5'RACE generated the TCR cDNA and added a universal primer site and UMIs. MiXCR, run by TCRdb on the 5' RACE reads, gives a single entry per CDR3 protein. The sample yields hundreds of thousands of distinct CDR3 sequences, under 15% seen once. In germline, CDR1 is SQVTM, CDR2 ANQGSEA. The CDR3 covers 12 residues. Note on this clonotype: Its target is unknown.

Overall study findings and caveats: A minor fraction of clonotypes spanned both CD4 and CD8 compartments. The presence of abundant clonotypes contaminating from the bulk population was possible in FACS-sorted repertoires.

Sequenced material: CD4+ T cells sorted from PBMCs, taken 15 days after the yellow fever booster vaccination. The chain employs TRBV29-1 and TRBJ2-6; no firm D call. The TCR was taken from a man between 18 and 29 years old who received the YFV17D yellow fever vaccine. The CDR3 loop reads CSTRSGANVLTF. In DNA form, the CDR3 reads TGCTCCACCAGATCTGGGGCCAACGTCCTGACTTTC.